These 3 T cell receptor beta chains were all obtained from the same sample, sequenced in a study of molecular identifiers for immune sequencing clone quantification. TCRdb called the PCR reads again in MiXCR, with one record for every CDR3 protein. The data contain about 640,000 distinct CDR3 sequences, 20% of them singletons. Sequencing was performed on naive CD8+ T cells from blood, with Jurkat cell RNA spiked in. Indicated subset: FACS-sorted CD8+CD4-CCR7+CD45RA+ naive T cells. Source of these receptors: a human donor in good health. Some libraries in this study had Jurkat cell RNA spiked in.

The table lists this clonotype with many counts. The chain recombines TRBV19 with TRBJ2-7, with D possibly matching TRBD1 (5 bases). V was trimmed by 4 bases and J by 6 bases, leaving 10 bases between them. The CDR3 length is 12 residues. Germline values: CDR1 LNHDA, CDR2 SQIVND (reference sequence). The CDR3 nucleotides read TGTGCCAGTAGTACAGGGTCTAGCGAGCAGTACTTC. Its protein product is CASSTGSSEQYF. The whole variable domain, filled in from reference TRBV19 and TRBJ2-7, reads DGGITQSPKYLFRKEGQNVTLSCEQNLNHDAMYWYRQDPGQGLRLIYYSQIVNDFQKGDIAEGYSVSREKKESFPLTVTSAQKNPTAFYLCASSTGSSEQYFGPGTRLTVT.

This clonotype has a count of ten or more. This chain joins TRBV6-6 and TRBJ2-1; tentatively, D is TRBD1 (7 bases). The germline CDR1 and CDR2 sequences are MNHNY and SVGAGI (reference sequence). The CDR3 is 13 residues long. V dropped 5 bases and J dropped 5 bases, with 10 bases sitting between them. The CDR3 sequence is CASSARGDNEQFF. CDR3 nucleotide sequence: TGTGCCAGCAGTGCCAGGGGGGACAATGAGCAGTTCTTC.

There are many counts of this clonotype. J is TRBJ2-3 and V is TRBV20-1; maybe TRBD1 (5 bases). The CDR3 spans 15 residues. Trimming shortened V by 2 bases and J by 2 bases, and 14 bases separated the two germline ends. Germline V gene sequence: CDR1 DFQATT, CDR2 SNEGSKA (reference sequence). In nucleotides, the CDR3 is TGCAGTGCTAGACCCGACAGTGCAGACACAGATACGCAGTATTTT. This translates into CSARPDSADTDTQYF.